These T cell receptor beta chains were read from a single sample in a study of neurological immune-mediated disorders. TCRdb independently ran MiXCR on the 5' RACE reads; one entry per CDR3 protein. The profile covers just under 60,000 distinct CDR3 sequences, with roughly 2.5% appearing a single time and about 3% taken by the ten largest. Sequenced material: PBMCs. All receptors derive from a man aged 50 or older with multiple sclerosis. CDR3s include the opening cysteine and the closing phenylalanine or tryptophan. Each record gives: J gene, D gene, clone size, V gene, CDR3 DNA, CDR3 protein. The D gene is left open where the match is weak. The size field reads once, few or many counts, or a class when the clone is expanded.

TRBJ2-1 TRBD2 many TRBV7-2 TGTGCCAGCAGCCCACTAGCGAACTCCTACAATGAGCAGTTCTTC CASSPLANSYNEQFF
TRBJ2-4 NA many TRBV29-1 TGCAGCGTTGCCGGGGGGCATTCAGACATTCAGTACTTC CSVAGGHSDIQYF
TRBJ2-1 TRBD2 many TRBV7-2 TGTGCCAGCAGAACCGGGACTAGCGGCTACAATGAGCAGTTCTTC CASRTGTSGYNEQFF
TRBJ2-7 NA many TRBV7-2 TGTGCCAGCAGCTTCGGCCGGACCTACGAGCAGTACTTC CASSFGRTYEQYF
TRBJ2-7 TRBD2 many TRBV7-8 TGTGCCAGCAGCTTAAAGGCGGGGGGGCCCCACGAGCAGTACTTC CASSLKAGGPHEQYF
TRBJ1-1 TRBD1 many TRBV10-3 TGTGCCATCAGCGCAGACAGGGTTGGAAACACTGAAGCTTTCTTT CAISADRVGNTEAFF
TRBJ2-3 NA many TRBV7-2 TGTGCCAGCAGCTTTCGGGGAGCAGATACGCAGTATTTT CASSFRGADTQYF
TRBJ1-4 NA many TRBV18 TGTGCCAGCTCGAGCTTGGGGGACGGTGAAAAACTGTTTTTT CASSSLGDGEKLFF
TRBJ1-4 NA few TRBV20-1 TGCAGTGAGGTCGTCAGGGAAGTTGCAACTAATGAAAAACTGTTTTTT CSEVVREVATNEKLFF
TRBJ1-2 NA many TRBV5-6 TGTGCCAGCAGCTCCACAAGCTATGGCTACACCTTC CASSSTSYGYTF
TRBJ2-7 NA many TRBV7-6 TGTGCCAGCAGCTCCCGGCAGGGGACCTCCTACGAGCAGTACTTC CASSSRQGTSYEQYF
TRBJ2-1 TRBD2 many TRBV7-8 TGTGCCAGCAGCTTCCCCGGGACTAGCGGGGGGCCCTCCTACAATGAGCAGTTCTTC CASSFPGTSGGPSYNEQFF
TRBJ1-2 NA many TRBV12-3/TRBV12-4 TGTGCCAGCAGTTTATTGGGCCGGACCGCGGCACAGAAGGGCTACACCTTC CASSLLGRTAAQKGYTF
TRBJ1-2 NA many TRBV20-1 TGCAGTGCTAGAGTCACTAGGGTGGATGGCTACACCTTC CSARVTRVDGYTF
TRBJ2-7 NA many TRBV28 TGTGCCAGCAGTACAGCCTACGAGCAGTACTTC CASSTAYEQYF
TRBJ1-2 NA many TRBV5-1 TGCGCCAGCAGCTTGAACAGGGCCTTGTATGGCTACACCTTC CASSLNRALYGYTF
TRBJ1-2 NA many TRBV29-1 TGCAGCGTTGATACCCGGAGGACTAACTATGGCTACACCTTC CSVDTRRTNYGYTF
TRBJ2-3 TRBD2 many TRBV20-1 TGCAGTAAACTACGGACTAGCGAAGGAGGATCCGGCACAGATACGCAGTATTTT CSKLRTSEGGSGTDTQYF
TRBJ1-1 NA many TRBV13 TGTGCCAGCAGCGCCGACTCCTCCAAGCGGGCTTTCTTT CASSADSSKRAFF
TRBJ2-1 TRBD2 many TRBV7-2 TGTGCCAGCAGCTTCGGTGGGACTAAGTCTTACAATGAGCAGTTCTTC CASSFGGTKSYNEQFF
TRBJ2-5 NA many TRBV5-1 TGCGCCAGCAGCCGGGGGTTACAAGAGACCCAGTACTTC CASSRGLQETQYF
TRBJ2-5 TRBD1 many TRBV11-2 TGTGCCAGCAGCTTAGTGACAGGGGGGCAAGAGACCCAGTACTTC CASSLVTGGQETQYF
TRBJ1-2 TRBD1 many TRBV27 TGTGCCAGCAGACAGGGGTACTATGGCTACACCTTC CASRQGYYGYTF
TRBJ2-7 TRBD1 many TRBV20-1 TGCAGTGCTAGGGATCCCCGGACAGGCCACGAGCAGTACTTC CSARDPRTGHEQYF
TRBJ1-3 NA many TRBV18 TGTGCCAGCTCACCCTCGGTCAACTCTGGAAACACCATATATTTT CASSPSVNSGNTIYF
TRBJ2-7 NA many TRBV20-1 TGCAGTGCTAGAGATCTGGCGGTCACAGGCGAGCAGTACTTC CSARDLAVTGEQYF
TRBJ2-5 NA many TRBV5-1 TGCGCCAGCAGCCCTCGGACCCAAGAGACCCAGTACTTC CASSPRTQETQYF
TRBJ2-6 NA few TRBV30 TGTGCCTGGAGTGTAACCCCCCTTGATGTCTGGTCTGGGGCCAACGTCCTGACTTTC CAWSVTPLDVWSGANVLTF
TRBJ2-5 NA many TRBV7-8 TGTGCCAGCAGCTTATCGTCTGGGGGCTCAGAGACCCAGTACTTC CASSLSSGGSETQYF
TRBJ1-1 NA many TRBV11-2 TGTGCCAGCAGTAGGGGGTCCCTGTATGAAGCTTTCTTT CASSRGSLYEAFF
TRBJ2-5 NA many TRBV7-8 TGTGCCAGCAGCGTGGCGGGCTCACAAGAGACCCAGTACTTC CASSVAGSQETQYF
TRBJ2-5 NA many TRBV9 TGTGCCAGCAGCGTAGGGAAAAACCAAGAGACCCAGTACTTC CASSVGKNQETQYF
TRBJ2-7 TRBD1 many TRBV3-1 TGTGCCAGCAGCCAAGGACAGGGGTCGTACGAGCAGTACTTC CASSQGQGSYEQYF
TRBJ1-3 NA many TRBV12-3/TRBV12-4 TGTGCCAGCAGTTTATTTGGGACTGGTCCTGGAAACACCATATATTTT CASSLFGTGPGNTIYF
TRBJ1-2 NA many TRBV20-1 TGCAGTGCTGCCTTCGACCTGAATGGCTACACCTTC CSAAFDLNGYTF
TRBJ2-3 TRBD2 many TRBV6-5 TGTGCCAGCCGGCTGGCGGGGGGCGCGGGCACAGATACGCAGTATTTT CASRLAGGAGTDTQYF
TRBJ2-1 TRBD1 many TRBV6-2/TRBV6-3 TGTGCCAGCAGTACCTACAGGGGGCGAAATGAGCAGTTCTTC CASSTYRGRNEQFF
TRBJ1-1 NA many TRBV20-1 TGCAGTGCTTCACACAGGAGCACTGAAGCTTTCTTT CSASHRSTEAFF
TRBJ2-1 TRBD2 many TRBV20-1 TGCAGTGCCCGAGGAGGCGGGGGGGCCACTGAGCAGTTCTTC CSARGGGGATEQFF
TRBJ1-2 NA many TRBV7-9 TGTGCCAGCAGCTTAGTGGGCACAGGCGGCTACACCTTC CASSLVGTGGYTF
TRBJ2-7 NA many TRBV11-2 TGTGCCAGCAGCTTAAGGGCGGCAGGGTTGCTCTACGAGCAGTACTTC CASSLRAAGLLYEQYF
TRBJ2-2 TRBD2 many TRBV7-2 TGTGCCAGCAGCTTAGCGCTTCTAGCGGGGTCAATAGAGCTGTTTTTT CASSLALLAGSIELFF
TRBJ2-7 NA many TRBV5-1 TGCGCCAGCAGCTTGGAGCTGGGCTACGAGCAGTACTTC CASSLELGYEQYF
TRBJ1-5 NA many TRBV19 TGTGCCAGTAGTCCTAGGGAGTGGACCAAAAGCAATCAGCCCCAGCATTTT CASSPREWTKSNQPQHF
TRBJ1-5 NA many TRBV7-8 TGTGCCAGCAGCCCACGTACCCCAAACATCGTGGCAGGGACTAGCAATCAGCCCCAGCATTTT CASSPRTPNIVAGTSNQPQHF
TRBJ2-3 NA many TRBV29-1 TGCAGCGTTGAAGACCCGAACCGATTCGTATCCACGCAGTATTTT CSVEDPNRFVSTQYF
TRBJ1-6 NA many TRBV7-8 TGTGCCAGCAGCCCGCCGGGGAATTCACCCCTCCACTTT CASSPPGNSPLHF
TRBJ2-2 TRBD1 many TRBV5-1 TGCGCCAGCAGCTTGGGGGACAGCGCGAACACCGGGGAGCTGTTTTTT CASSLGDSANTGELFF
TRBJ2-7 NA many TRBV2 TGTGCCAGCAGTGAAGGAGAGGGGAACGAGCAGTACTTC CASSEGEGNEQYF
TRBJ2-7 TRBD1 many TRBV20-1 TGCAGTGCGCGGGGACAGGGGGGCTACGAGCAGTACTTC CSARGQGGYEQYF
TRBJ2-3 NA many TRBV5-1 TGCGCCAGCAGCCCAACCACAGATACGCAGTATTTT CASSPTTDTQYF
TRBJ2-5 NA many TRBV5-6 TGTGCCAGCATTCCATGGGGGCAAGAGACCCAGTACTTC CASIPWGQETQYF